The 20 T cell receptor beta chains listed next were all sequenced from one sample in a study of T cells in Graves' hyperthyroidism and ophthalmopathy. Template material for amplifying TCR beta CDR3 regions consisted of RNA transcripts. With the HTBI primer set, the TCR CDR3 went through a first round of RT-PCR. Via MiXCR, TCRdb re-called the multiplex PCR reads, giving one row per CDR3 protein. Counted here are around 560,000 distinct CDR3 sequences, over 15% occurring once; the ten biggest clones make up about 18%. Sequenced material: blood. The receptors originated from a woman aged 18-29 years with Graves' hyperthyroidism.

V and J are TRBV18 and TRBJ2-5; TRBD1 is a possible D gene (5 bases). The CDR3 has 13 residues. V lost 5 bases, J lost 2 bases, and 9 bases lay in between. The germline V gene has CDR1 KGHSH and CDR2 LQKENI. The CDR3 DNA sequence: TGTGCCAGCTCAGACAGACAGCAAGAGACCCAGTACTTC. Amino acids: CASSDRQQETQYF.

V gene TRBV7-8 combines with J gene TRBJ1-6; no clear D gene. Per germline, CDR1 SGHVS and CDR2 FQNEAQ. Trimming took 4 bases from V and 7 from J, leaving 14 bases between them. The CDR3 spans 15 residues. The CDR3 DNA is TGTGCCAGCAGCTCCAGCGGGAACCGAAATTCACCCCTCCACTTT. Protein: CASSSSGNRNSPLHF.

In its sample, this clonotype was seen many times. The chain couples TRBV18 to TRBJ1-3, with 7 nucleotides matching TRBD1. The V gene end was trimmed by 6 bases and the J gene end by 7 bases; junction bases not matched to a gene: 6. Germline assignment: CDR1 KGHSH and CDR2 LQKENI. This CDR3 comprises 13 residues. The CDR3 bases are TGTGCCAGCTCGACGGGACAGCTTAACACCATATATTTT. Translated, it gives CASSTGQLNTIYF.

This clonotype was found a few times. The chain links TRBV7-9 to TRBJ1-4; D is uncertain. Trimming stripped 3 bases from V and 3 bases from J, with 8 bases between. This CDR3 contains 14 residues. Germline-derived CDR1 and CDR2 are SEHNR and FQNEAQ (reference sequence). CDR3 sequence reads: CASSFWAANEKLFF. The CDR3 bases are TGTGCCAGCAGCTTTTGGGCTGCTAATGAAAAACTGTTTTTT.

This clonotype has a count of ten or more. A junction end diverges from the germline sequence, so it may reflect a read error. The CDR3 DNA reads as TGTGCCAGCAGCTCCAAGCCCTACGATGAGCAGTTCTTC. Its translation: CASSSKPYDEQFF. The chain combines TRBV11-2 with TRBJ2-1; D gene uncertain. Per germline, CDR1 SGHAT and CDR2 FQNNGV. The CDR3 spans 13 residues.

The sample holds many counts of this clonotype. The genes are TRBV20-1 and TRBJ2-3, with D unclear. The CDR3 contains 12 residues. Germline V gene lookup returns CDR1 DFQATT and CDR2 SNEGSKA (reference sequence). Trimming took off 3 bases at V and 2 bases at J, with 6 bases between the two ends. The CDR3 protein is CSASGNTDTQYF. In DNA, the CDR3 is TGCAGTGCTAGCGGAAACACAGATACGCAGTATTTT.

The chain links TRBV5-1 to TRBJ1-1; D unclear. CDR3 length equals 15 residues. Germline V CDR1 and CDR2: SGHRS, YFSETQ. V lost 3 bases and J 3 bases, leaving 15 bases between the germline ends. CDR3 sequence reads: CASSSEKTRDTEAFF. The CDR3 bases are TGCGCCAGCAGCTCCGAGAAGACGAGGGACACTGAAGCTTTCTTT.

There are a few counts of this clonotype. The CDR3 is CASSLYAGNTIYF. CDR3 DNA sequence: TGTGCCAGCAGCTTATACGCTGGAAACACCATATATTTT. The chain carries TRBV7-9 and TRBJ1-3; no definite D call. The germline CDR1 and CDR2 sequences are SEHNR and FQNEAQ (reference sequence). CDR3 length: 13 amino acids. The V gene lost 2 bases and the J gene lost 2 bases, with 4 bases spanning the gap.

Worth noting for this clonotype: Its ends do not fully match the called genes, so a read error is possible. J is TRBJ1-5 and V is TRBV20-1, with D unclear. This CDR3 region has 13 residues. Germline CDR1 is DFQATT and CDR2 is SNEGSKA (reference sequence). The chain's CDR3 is CSASTTGDQPQHF. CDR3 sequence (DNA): TGCAGTGCTAGTACCACCGGGGATCAACCCCAGCATTTT.

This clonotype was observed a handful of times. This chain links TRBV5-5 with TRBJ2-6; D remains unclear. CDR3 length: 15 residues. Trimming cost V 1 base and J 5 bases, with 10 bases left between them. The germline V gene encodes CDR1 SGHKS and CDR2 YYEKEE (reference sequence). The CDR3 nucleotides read TGTGCCAGCAGCTTGTCAGGCGTCTGGGCCAACGTCCTGACTTTC. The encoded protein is CASSLSGVWANVLTF.

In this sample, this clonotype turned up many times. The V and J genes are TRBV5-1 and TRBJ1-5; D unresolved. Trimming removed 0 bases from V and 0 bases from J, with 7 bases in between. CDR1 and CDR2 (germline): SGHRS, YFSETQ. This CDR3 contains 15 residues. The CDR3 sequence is CASSLVPDSNQPQHF. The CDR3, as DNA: TGCGCCAGCAGCTTGGTTCCGGATAGCAATCAGCCCCAGCATTTT.

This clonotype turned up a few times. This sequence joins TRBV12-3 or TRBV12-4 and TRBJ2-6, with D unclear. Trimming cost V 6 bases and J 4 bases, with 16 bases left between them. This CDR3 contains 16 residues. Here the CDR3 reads CASRGPWLAGANVLTF. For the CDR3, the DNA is TGTGCCAGCAGAGGGCCATGGTTGGCCGGGGCCAACGTCCTGACTTTC.

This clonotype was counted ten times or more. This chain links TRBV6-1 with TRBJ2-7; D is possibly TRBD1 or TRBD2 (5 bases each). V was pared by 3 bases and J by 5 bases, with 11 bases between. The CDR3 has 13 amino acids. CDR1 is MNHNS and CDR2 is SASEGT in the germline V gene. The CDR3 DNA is TGTGCCAGCAGTGACCTGGGACGGGACGAGCAGTACTTC. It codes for CASSDLGRDEQYF.

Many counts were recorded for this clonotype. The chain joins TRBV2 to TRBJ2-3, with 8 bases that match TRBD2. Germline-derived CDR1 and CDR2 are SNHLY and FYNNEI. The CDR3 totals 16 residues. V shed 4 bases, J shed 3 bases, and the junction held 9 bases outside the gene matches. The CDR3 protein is CASSGGGTSWTDTQYF. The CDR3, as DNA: TGTGCCAGCAGTGGCGGGGGGACTAGTTGGACAGATACGCAGTATTTT. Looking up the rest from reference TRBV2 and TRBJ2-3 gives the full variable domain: EPEVTQTPSHQVTQMGQEVILRCVPISNHLYFYWYRQILGQKVEFLVSFYNNEISEKSEIFDDQFSVERPDGSNFTLKIRSTKLEDSAMYFCASSGGGTSWTDTQYFGPGTRLTVL.

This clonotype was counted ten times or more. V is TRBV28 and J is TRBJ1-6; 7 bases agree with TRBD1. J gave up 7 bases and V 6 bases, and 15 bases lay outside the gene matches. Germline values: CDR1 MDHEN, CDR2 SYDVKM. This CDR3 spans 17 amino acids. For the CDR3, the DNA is TGTGCCAGCAGCCCGATCAGGGGGGTAGGAGGAAATTCACCCCTCCACTTT. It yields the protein CASSPIRGVGGNSPLHF.

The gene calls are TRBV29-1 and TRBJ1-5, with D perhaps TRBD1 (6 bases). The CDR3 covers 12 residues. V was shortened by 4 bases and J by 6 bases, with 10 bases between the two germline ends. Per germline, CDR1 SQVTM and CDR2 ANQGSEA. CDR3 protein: CSVGQGRQPQHF. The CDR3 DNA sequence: TGCAGCGTTGGCCAGGGGCGTCAGCCCCAGCATTTT.

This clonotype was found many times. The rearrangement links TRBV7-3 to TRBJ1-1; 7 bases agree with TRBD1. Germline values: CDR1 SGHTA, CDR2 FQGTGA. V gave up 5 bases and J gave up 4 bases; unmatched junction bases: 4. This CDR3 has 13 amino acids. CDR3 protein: CASSTHRGTEAFF. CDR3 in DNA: TGTGCCAGCAGCACCCACAGGGGCACTGAAGCTTTCTTT.

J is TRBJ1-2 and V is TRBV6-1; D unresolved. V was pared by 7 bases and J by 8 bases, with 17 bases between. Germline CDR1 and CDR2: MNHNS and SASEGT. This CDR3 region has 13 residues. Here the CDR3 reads CASKKGGPSGYTF. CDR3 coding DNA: TGTGCCAGCAAAAAGGGAGGGCCTTCGGGCTACACCTTC.

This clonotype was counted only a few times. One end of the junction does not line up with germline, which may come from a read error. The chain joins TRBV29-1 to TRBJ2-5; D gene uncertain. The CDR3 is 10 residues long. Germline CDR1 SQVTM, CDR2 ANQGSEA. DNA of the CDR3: TGCAGCGTGGAAGAAGAGACCCAGTACTTC. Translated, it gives CSVEEETQYF.

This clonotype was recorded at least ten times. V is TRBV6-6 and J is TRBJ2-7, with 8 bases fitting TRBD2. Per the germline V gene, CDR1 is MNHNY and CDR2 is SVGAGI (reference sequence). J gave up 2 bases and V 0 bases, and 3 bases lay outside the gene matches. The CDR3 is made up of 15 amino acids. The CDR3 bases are TGTGCCAGCAGTTACTCACTAGCGGACACCTACGAGCAGTACTTC. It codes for CASSYSLADTYEQYF.